These 21 T cell receptor beta chains were sequenced from one sample in a study of CD8 T cells in Susac syndrome. A quantity of roughly 0.5 to 1 ug RNA underwent reverse transcription using random hexamers. Each CDR3 protein is one row after TCRdb ran MiXCR on the immunoSEQ multiplex PCR reads. The data hold 150,000 to 200,000 distinct CDR3 sequences, with less than 95% observed a single time. The source material was CD4+ T cells from PBMCs. The receptors here all came from a human donor with multiple sclerosis.

Written as DNA, the CDR3 is TGTGCCAGCACCACCACGTTGAGCTCCTACGAGCAGTACTTC. Encoded protein: CASTTTLSSYEQYF. The chain employs TRBV6-2 or TRBV6-3 and TRBJ2-7, with no clear D. V was clipped by 7 bases and J by 0 bases, with 13 bases between them. This CDR3 has 14 residues. In germline, CDR1 is MNHEY, CDR2 SVGEGT.

The chain carries TRBV5-1 and TRBJ1-3; D remains ambiguous. The CDR3 spans 15 residues. Germline CDR1 is SGHRS and CDR2 is YFSETQ. V dropped 4 bases and J dropped 0 bases, with 11 bases sitting between them. Here the CDR3 DNA reads TGCGCCAGCAGCCCGTACAGCGCCTCTGGAAACACCATATATTTT. Translation: CASSPYSASGNTIYF. The full variable domain, completed using reference TRBV5-1 and TRBJ1-3, is KAGVTQTPRYLIKTRGQQVTLSCSPISGHRSVSWYQQTPGQGLQFLFEYFSETQRNKGNFPGRFSGRQFSNSRSEMNVSTLELGDSALYLCASSPYSASGNTIYFGEGSWLTVV.

The chain joins TRBV28 to TRBJ2-5, with 7 bases lining up with TRBD2. The germline V gene encodes CDR1 MDHEN and CDR2 SYDVKM. CDR3 length: 10 amino acids. CDR3 sequence: CAAGQETQYF. The CDR3 DNA reads as TGTGCAGCGGGGCAAGAGACCCAGTACTTC.

The chain carries TRBV5-4 and TRBJ2-3, with a weak D call TRBD2 (6 bases). The V gene lost 0 bases and the J gene lost 7 bases, with 12 bases spanning the gap. This CDR3 is built from 14 residues. In germline, CDR1 is SGHNT, CDR2 YYREEE (reference sequence). The CDR3 protein is CASSLAGRRNTQYF. DNA for the CDR3: TGTGCCAGCAGCTTGGCTGGGAGGCGGAATACGCAGTATTTT.

This clonotype was observed a single time. The chain carries TRBV29-1 and TRBJ1-2; D not certain. Germline V CDR1 and CDR2: SQVTM, ANQGSEA. This CDR3 is 14 amino acids long. Trimming shortened V by 2 bases and J by 9 bases, and 19 bases separated the two germline ends. The CDR3 DNA is TGCAGCGTTGAATTGGGCGACGGACTCCGAAGCTACACCTTC. This codes for CSVELGDGLRSYTF. Complete variable domain (other parts from reference TRBV29-1 and TRBJ1-2): SAVISQKPSRDICQRGTSLTIQCQVDSQVTMMFWYRQQPGQSLTLIATANQGSEATYESGFVIDKFPISRPNLTFSTLTVSNMSPEDSSIYLCSVELGDGLRSYTFGSGTRLTVV.

The rearrangement uses TRBV20-1 and TRBJ2-3; TRBD2 might be the D (5 bases). Trimming cost V 2 bases and J 6 bases, with 12 bases left between them. From germline, CDR1 is DFQATT and CDR2 SNEGSKA (reference sequence). There are 13 residues in the CDR3. CDR3 protein: CSARIEGMDTQYF. Here the CDR3 DNA reads TGCAGTGCTAGAATTGAGGGAATGGATACGCAGTATTTT.

V is TRBV29-1 and J is TRBJ1-4; perhaps TRBD1 as D (6 bases). CDR1 is SQVTM, CDR2 ANQGSEA, per germline. The V end lost 2 bases, the J end lost 3 bases, and 10 bases lay between the germline ends. CDR3 length: 14 amino acids. The CDR3: CSVEPPGANEKLFF. CDR3 DNA sequence: TGCAGCGTTGAACCCCCAGGGGCTAATGAAAAACTGTTTTTT.

The V and J genes are TRBV5-4 and TRBJ1-1; D not certain. V dropped 1 base and J dropped 0 bases, with 16 bases sitting between them. The CDR3 contains 17 residues. Germline CDR1 reads SGHNT; CDR2 reads YYREEE (reference sequence). CDR3 DNA: TGTGCCAGCAGCTTGTTGGGTGTCGGCAGCTTGAACACTGAAGCTTTCTTT. Translated, it gives CASSLLGVGSLNTEAFF.

This chain connects TRBV12-3 or TRBV12-4 to TRBJ1-1; D is perhaps TRBD1 (6 bases). V shed 10 bases and J shed 1 base, with 16 bases lying between them. The CDR3 has 14 amino acids. As DNA, the CDR3 is TGTGCCACGGCACGGGGGGGCTCGAACACTGAAGCTTTCTTT. This translates into CATARGGSNTEAFF.

V gene TRBV10-1 combines with J gene TRBJ2-5; TRBD2 might be the D (5 bases). V lost 5 bases and J lost 1, with 14 bases in between. CDR1 is WNHNN, CDR2 SYGVQD, per germline (reference sequence). The CDR3 runs 15 residues. The chain's CDR3 is CASSYTPGIQETQYF. The CDR3 DNA sequence: TGCGCCAGCAGTTATACTCCGGGAATCCAAGAGACCCAGTACTTC.

The rearrangement uses TRBV7-6 and TRBJ2-5; a possible D gene is TRBD1 (6 bases). The CDR3 runs to 16 residues. Trimming removed 1 base at V and 2 bases at J, with 14 bases between. Germline values: CDR1 SGHVS, CDR2 FNYEAQ. In DNA, the CDR3 is TGTGCCAGCAGCTTAGAAGGGGGTAGGGGGCAAGAGACCCAGTACTTC. As protein: CASSLEGGRGQETQYF.

This clonotype was detected only once. The rearrangement uses TRBV5-6 and TRBJ2-1; D uncertain. V was cut by 0 bases and J by 5 bases, with 9 bases left in between. This CDR3 spans 14 amino acids. Germline CDR1 and CDR2: SGHDT and YYEEEE. The CDR3 DNA is TGTGCCAGCAGCTTGGCCAGCGTTGACAATGAGCAGTTCTTC. It codes for CASSLASVDNEQFF.

The chain uses TRBV7-8 and TRBJ2-3; perhaps TRBD1 as D (6 bases). Germline V gives CDR1 SGHVS, CDR2 FQNEAQ. The CDR3 length is 15 residues. The V gene lost 6 bases and the J gene lost 0 bases, with 13 bases spanning the gap. This CDR3 reads CASRPNRESTDTQYF. The CDR3 coding sequence is TGTGCCAGCAGACCGAACAGGGAAAGCACAGATACGCAGTATTTT.

The genes are TRBV4-2 and TRBJ2-5; tentatively, D is TRBD1 or TRBD2 (5 bases each). The germline V gene has CDR1 LGHNA and CDR2 YNFKEQ. Trimming took 5 bases from V and 5 from J, leaving 15 bases between them. This CDR3 region has 14 residues. The CDR3 DNA sequence: TGTGCCAGCAGCACAGTGGGGGAGCCGGAGACCCAGTACTTC. Translating it yields CASSTVGEPETQYF.

V gene TRBV4-1 combines with J gene TRBJ2-3; no clear D. Trimming took off 3 bases at V and 2 bases at J, with 15 bases between the two ends. There are 16 residues in the CDR3. Germline CDR1 MGHRA, CDR2 YSYEKL. In DNA form, the CDR3 reads TGCGCCAGCAGCCATTCCGATAAGGCTAACACAGATACGCAGTATTTT. It yields the protein CASSHSDKANTDTQYF.

This chain connects TRBV18 to TRBJ2-5; no firm D call. The CDR3 loop spans 12 amino acids. Trimming cost V 5 bases and J 0 bases, with 4 bases left between them. Germline CDR1 KGHSH, CDR2 LQKENI. This CDR3 reads CASSSYQETQYF. As DNA, the CDR3 is TGTGCCAGCTCATCCTACCAAGAGACCCAGTACTTC.

J is TRBJ1-1 and V is TRBV7-9; 11 bases are a match to TRBD1. The germline gives CDR1 SEHNR, CDR2 FQNEAQ (reference sequence). The CDR3 is 14 residues long. The J segment lost 11 bases and the V segment lost 5 bases, leaving 10 bases of the junction unmatched. The CDR3 coding sequence is TGTGCCAGCAGCCAAGGACAGGGGGCCATCGAGGCTTTCTTT. Residues: CASSQGQGAIEAFF.

The rearrangement links TRBV29-1 to TRBJ2-7; D is uncertain. From germline, CDR1 is SQVTM and CDR2 ANQGSEA. This CDR3 contains 15 residues. The V end was cut by 0 bases, the J end by 0 bases, with 12 bases between. Written as DNA, the CDR3 is TGCAGCGTTGAAGAATTCACATCAAGCTCCTACGAGCAGTACTTC. Its translation: CSVEEFTSSSYEQYF.

As regards this clonotype: The junction does not match germline at one end; this may be a read error. This chain links TRBV18 with TRBJ2-1; D possibly corresponds to TRBD2 (5 bases). The CDR3 consists of 13 residues. Germline V lookup: CDR1 KGHSH, CDR2 LQKENI. The CDR3 here is CASSPAGLAGGCF. Written as DNA, the CDR3 is TGTGCCAGCTCCCCGGCGGGTCTGGCAGGAGGATGTTTC.

The V and J genes are TRBV2 and TRBJ2-2; no clear D. CDR3 length: 15 residues. The V and J ends lost 3 bases and 4 bases respectively, with 12 bases between them. Germline-derived CDR1 and CDR2 are SNHLY and FYNNEI. The CDR3 DNA follows: TGTGCCAGCAGTGACAGTACTCCGGGCACCGGGGAGCTGTTTTTT. This codes for CASSDSTPGTGELFF.

The V gene is TRBV28, the J gene TRBJ2-7, with 9 nucleotides matching TRBD2. The V segment lost 1 base and the J segment 3 bases; nucleotides outside the gene matches: 4. Germline V lookup: CDR1 MDHEN, CDR2 SYDVKM. CDR3 length: 15 amino acids. The CDR3 nucleotides are TGTGCCAGCAGTTTATCTGGGACTAGCCGCTACGAGCAGTACTTC. Protein product: CASSLSGTSRYEQYF.